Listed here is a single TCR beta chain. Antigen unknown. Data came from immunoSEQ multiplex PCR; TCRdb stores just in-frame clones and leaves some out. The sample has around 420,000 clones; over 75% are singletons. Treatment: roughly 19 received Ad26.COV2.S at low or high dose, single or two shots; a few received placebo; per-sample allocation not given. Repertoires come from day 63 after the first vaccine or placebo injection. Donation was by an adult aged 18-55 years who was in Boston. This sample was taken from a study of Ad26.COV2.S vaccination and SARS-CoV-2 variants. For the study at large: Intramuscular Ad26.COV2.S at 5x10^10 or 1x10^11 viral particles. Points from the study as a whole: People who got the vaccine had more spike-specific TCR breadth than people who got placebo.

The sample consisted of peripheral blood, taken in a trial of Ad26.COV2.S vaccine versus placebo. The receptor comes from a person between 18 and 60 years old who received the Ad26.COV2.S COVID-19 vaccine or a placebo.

CDR3 nucleotides: TGTGCCAGCAGCCCCGGGGTGGCGGGGGCCTTCGAGTTCTTC. Protein product: CASSPGVAGAFEFF. This sequence joins TRBV7-9 and TRBJ2-1; D is perhaps TRBD2 (7 bases). Germline V gene lookup returns CDR1 SEHNR and CDR2 FQNEAQ (reference sequence). This CDR3 has 14 amino acids. Trimming cost V 5 bases and J 14 bases, with 22 bases left between them. The entire variable domain, with the rest obtained from reference TRBV7-9 and TRBJ2-1, is as follows: DTGVSQNPRHKITKRGQNVTFRCDPISEHNRLYWYRQTLGQGPEFLTYFQNEAQLEKSRLLSDRFSAERPKGSFSTLEIQRTEQGDSAMYLCASSPGVAGAFEFFGPGTRLTVL.